This T cell receptor (beta chain) comes out of a study of cytomegalovirus exposure and HLA in healthy donors. Study summary: Across some 400 genotyped donors, about 86% landed in the Caucasian-associated ancestry cluster.

Use of 60 Vbeta and 13 Jbeta primers characterized the PCR. Here immunoSEQ multiplex PCR was the method, and the copy in TCRdb shows in-frame clones only, minus some. The sample lists 150,000 to 200,000 clones, about 75% seen once, with less than 9% in the top ten. With 4 bases clipped from V and 4 bases from J, the junction kept 7 bases outside the gene matches. The CDR3 has 15 amino acids. Germline assignment: CDR1 SGHDT and CDR2 YYEEEE. The gene calls are TRBV5-6 and TRBJ2-3, with TRBD1 identical over 9 bases. The TCR was taken from a male donor in good health and CMV-seropositive. Sequencing input: PBMCs. The CDR3 sequence is CASSPTGGAADTQYF. The CDR3 DNA reads as TGTGCCAGCAGCCCTACAGGGGGCGCGGCAGATACGCAGTATTTT.